One TCR beta chain is described in this entry. Its antigen is unknown. No base quality information exists; no much larger clone differs at one position. This sample is drawn from a study of shared T cell receptors in the human thymus (dated by TCRdb to 2020 to 2022). For context, the study as a whole: The study examined how self-reactive, shared T-cell receptor alpha chains are generated in the human thymus.

The CDR3 holds 13 amino acids from the cysteine to the phenylalanine. Of all the DNA, just the CDR3 is kept, 39 bases in frame from base 1. For CDR1 and CDR2, the germline V gene lists SQVTM and ANQGSEA. V loses 4 bases, J loses 2 bases, and the germline ends lie 11 bases apart. Receptors were amplified or captured by the immunoSEQ multiplex PCR assay. The source is immuneACCESS, and TCRdb retained only in-frame sequences with V and J called. Part of the clones is not carried over; for the studies checked, unresolved V genes explain less than half of this, and the remainder is unexplained. Recorded for this sample are about 660,000 clones; 88% of them occurred a single time. The top ten clones comprise 0.0095% to 0.012% of the sample. These data are also associated with another study on human thymus T cells. As noted in the second study: Immunologically healthy infants undergoing open corrective cardiac surgery for congenital heart defects in Finland were used as donors. Thymus tissue was collected as surgical resects that were removed during corrective cardiac surgery. Biased V and J gene segment usage appeared to be present in both thymic and peripheral blood repertoires. According to the related research, thymic TCR repertoires were highly overlapping among unrelated individuals. The study used under 10 infant thymus samples plus four related peripheral blood samples to characterize TCR alpha and beta repertoires. Donor ages ranging from 7 to 244 days were recorded, and about six male and a couple of female infants were included in the cohort. Thymocytes were freed from the tissue by mechanical means and kept at -70 degrees C as pellets of roughly 9-30 million cells. A QIAsymphony instrument was used to extract genomic DNA from frozen cell pellets. The immunoSEQ multiplex PCR assay was used to amplify the TCRB and TCRAD loci from a standardized quantity of quality-controlled genomic DNA. The amplicons covered the V(D)J region and were long enough to include the CDR3 and to identify the V and J genes. Through the commercial immunoSEQ service, the amplicons were sequenced on an Illumina platform. Primer bias and sequencing errors were corrected as previously described, and TCRAD and TCRB were defined on the basis of the IMGT database. Analysis of the repertoires was done with immunoSEQ Analyzer 3.0 and VDJTools and included basic statistics, V/J segment usage, diversity estimates, rarefaction and pairwise overlap. Diversity was estimated with Chao1, ChaoE, Efron-Thisted, Shannon and inverse Simpson indices, and also on datasets down-sampled to the smallest sample. Repertoire overlap was assessed by strict matching of CDR3 nucleotide sequence, V gene and J gene, and clustering was done by Jaccard-based multidimensional scaling. On average, thymus samples yielded 800,000 or so unique TCRB clonotypes, whereas blood samples yielded around 84,000.

The chain links TRBV29-1 with TRBJ2-5, and perhaps TRBD1 as D gene, on 5 matching bases. Sequencing used thymocytes. This clonotype was obtained from a boy in the first two years of life with a congenital heart defect. Donor details come from another sample of the same person, matched by shared clones. The CDR3 is CSVGQGGQETQYF. The nucleotides read TGCAGCGTTGGCCAGGGCGGACAAGAGACCCAGTACTTC.